The rows below give T cell receptor beta chains drawn from one sample of a study of blood T cell repertoires in COVID-19. Sequencing used immunoSEQ multiplex PCR; TCRdb keeps in-frame clones, though not all of them. Of 200,000 to 300,000 clones detected, 75% to 85% appear once; the ten largest clones hold 12%. Sequencing was performed on peripheral blood. Every receptor here comes from an older woman with active or convalescent COVID-19. CDR3s include the opening cysteine and the closing phenylalanine or tryptophan. D genes are given only for firm matches. Expanded clones get a size class; other rows say once, few or many, or leave the size out.

J gene,clone size,V gene,D gene,CDR3 DNA,CDR3 protein
TRBJ2-7,-,TRBV7-2,TRBD1,TGTGCCAGCAGCTTAGGGGGTTGGACAGGGGGCTACGAGCAGTACTTC,CASSLGGWTGGYEQYF
TRBJ1-2,few,TRBV18,TRBD1,TGTGCCAGCTCCACGACAGGGGGACCCTATGGCTACACCTTC,CASSTTGGPYGYTF
TRBJ1-5,-,TRBV19,-,TGTGCCAGTAGTCCCCTAGGGGGTAATGAGGTGAATCAGCCCCAGCATTTT,CASSPLGGNEVNQPQHF
TRBJ2-3,once,TRBV7-9,TRBD2,TGTGCCAGCAGCATGGGACTAGCGGGGGCCGGGGATACGCAGTATTTT,CASSMGLAGAGDTQYF
TRBJ1-5,few,TRBV7-2,TRBD1,TGTGCCAGCAGCTTAGGCTGGGACAGGGGGCTTGAGCAGCCCCAGCATTTT,CASSLGWDRGLEQPQHF
TRBJ2-6,-,TRBV19,-,TGTGCCAGTAGTTCGGGGGCCAACGTCCTGACTTTC,CASSSGANVLTF
TRBJ2-7,-,TRBV6-1,-,TGTGCCAGCAGTGATTATAGGACGGGGAGCTCCTACGAGCAGTACTTC,CASSDYRTGSSYEQYF
TRBJ1-1,-,TRBV7-3,-,TGTGCCAGCAGCCCCCAGGAGGACACTGAAGCTTTCTTT,CASSPQEDTEAFF
TRBJ1-2,-,TRBV3-1/TRBV3-2,-,TGTGCCAGCAGCGGTACCGGGACTCATGGCTACACCTTC,CASSGTGTHGYTF
TRBJ1-1,-,TRBV5-1,-,TGCGCCAGCAGCATTACAGGGAAGACTGAAGCTTTCTTT,CASSITGKTEAFF
TRBJ1-1,once,TRBV2,-,TGTGCCAGCAGTGAGCAGACAAGTAACACTGAAGCTTTCTTT,CASSEQTSNTEAFF
TRBJ1-2,few,TRBV15,-,TGTGCCACCAGCAGAGATCGTCGACAGGCTCCCGTCAGCTATGGCTACACCTTC,CATSRDRRQAPVSYGYTF
TRBJ1-5,-,TRBV2,-,TGTGCCAGCCGGGGGGGGTACAATCAGCCCCAGCATTTT,CASRGGYNQPQHF
TRBJ2-7,-,TRBV21-1,-,TGTGCCAGCAGCAAGTGTAGGGACAGAGTCTACGAGCAGTACTTC,CASSKCRDRVYEQYF
TRBJ2-1,few,TRBV11-3,TRBD2,TGTGCCAGCAGCCCCAGAGGGGCGGGGGGGTACAATGAGCAGTTCTTC,CASSPRGAGGYNEQFF
TRBJ2-2,-,TRBV19,-,TGTGCCAGTAGTCGGGGACAGAACACCGGGGAGCTGTTTTTT,CASSRGQNTGELFF
TRBJ1-1,-,TRBV10-3,-,TGTGCCATCGCGGTATCGAACACTGAAGCTTTCTTT,CAIAVSNTEAFF